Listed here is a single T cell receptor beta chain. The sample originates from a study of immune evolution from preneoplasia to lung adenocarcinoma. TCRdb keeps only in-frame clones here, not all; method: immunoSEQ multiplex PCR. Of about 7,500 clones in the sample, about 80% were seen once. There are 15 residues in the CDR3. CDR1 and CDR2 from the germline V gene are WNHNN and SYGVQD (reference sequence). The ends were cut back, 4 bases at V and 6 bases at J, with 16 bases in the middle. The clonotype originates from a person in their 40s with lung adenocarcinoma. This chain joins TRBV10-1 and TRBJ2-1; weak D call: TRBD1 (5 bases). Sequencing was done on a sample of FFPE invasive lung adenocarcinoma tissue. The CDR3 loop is CASSAGHAPGNEQFF. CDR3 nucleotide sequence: TGCGCCAGCAGTGCTGGACATGCCCCCGGCAATGAGCAGTTCTTC.